The 15 T cell receptor beta chains in this list originate from one sample, sequenced in a study of response to subunit inactivated influenza vaccine. From the RT-PCR reads, TCRdb called clonotypes with MiXCR, one entry per CDR3 protein. Of a few hundred thousand distinct CDR3 sequences in the sample, roughly 12% were seen once. The same sample was also used in a study of T cells expressing NK-cell markers. That work states: Template switching by 5'RACE with UMIs generated the TCR beta cDNA.

Here the sequenced sample was PBMCs from blood, taken on the day of vaccination. These receptors all stem from a middle-aged man who received an inactivated influenza vaccine.

This clonotype was seen at least ten times. The rearrangement links TRBV15 to TRBJ1-6; unclear D gene. The CDR3 runs to 12 residues. Trimming cost V 5 bases and J 7 bases, with 6 bases left between them. Per the germline V gene, CDR1 is LNHNV and CDR2 is YYDKDF (reference sequence). Here the CDR3 DNA reads TGTGCCACCAGCCCAGAGAATTCACCCCTCCACTTT. This encodes CATSPENSPLHF. Drawing the rest from reference TRBV15 and TRBJ1-6, the complete variable domain is DAMVIQNPRYQVTQFGKPVTLSCSQTLNHNVMYWYQQKSSQAPKLLFHYYDKDFNNEADTPDNFQSRRPNTSFCFLDIRSPGLGDTAMYLCATSPENSPLHFGNGTRLTVT.

The J gene is TRBJ2-1, the V gene TRBV29-1; tentatively, D is TRBD2 (6 bases). V lost 7 bases and J 7 bases, leaving 20 bases between the germline ends. Germline CDR1 reads SQVTM; CDR2 reads ANQGSEA. This CDR3 contains 14 residues. CDR3 residues: CSGHYGGRANEQFF. CDR3 DNA sequence: TGCAGCGGTCACTACGGGGGACGCGCAAATGAGCAGTTCTTC.

This clonotype was counted once. The V and J genes are TRBV12-3 or TRBV12-4 and TRBJ1-4, with D unresolved. The CDR3 spans 15 residues. V gave up 0 bases and J gave up 7 bases, with 12 bases separating them. The CDR3 region has the DNA TGTGCCAGCAGTTTAGCAGGAGGGTTGGGTGAAAAACTGTTTTTT. Translating gives CASSLAGGLGEKLFF.

This clonotype came up many times. V is TRBV18 and J is TRBJ2-7, with TRBD1 matching over 10 bases. With 4 bases clipped from V and 0 bases from J, the junction kept 6 bases outside the gene matches. Germline V gene lookup returns CDR1 KGHSH and CDR2 LQKENI. CDR3 length: 16 residues. CDR3 in amino acids: CASSLPGQGPSYEQYF. The CDR3 DNA reads as TGTGCCAGCTCACTACCGGGACAGGGGCCCTCCTACGAGCAGTACTTC.

The table lists this clonotype with a few counts. The V call is TRBV6-5, the J call TRBJ2-2, with 12 bases identical to TRBD2. CDR3 size: 17 residues. CDR1 is MNHEY and CDR2 is SVGAGI in the germline V gene. V trimming: 2 bases; J trimming: 7 bases; junction bases outside the gene matches: 8. The CDR3 DNA reads as TGTGCCAGCAGTTACGATCTAGCGGGAGGGCCGAACGGGGAGCTGTTTTTT. It encodes CASSYDLAGGPNGELFF.

The CDR3 reads CSAKRTDNSPLHF. In DNA form, the CDR3 reads TGCAGTGCTAAGAGGACGGATAATTCACCCCTCCACTTT. The J gene is TRBJ1-6, the V gene TRBV20-1; D gene ambiguous. Germline V gene sequence: CDR1 DFQATT, CDR2 SNEGSKA (reference sequence). Between the trimmed V and J ends, which lost 4 bases and 5 bases, there was a span of 9 bases. The CDR3 has 13 residues.

This chain joins TRBV15 and TRBJ2-7; perhaps TRBD1 as D (6 bases). The CDR3 covers 14 residues. V shed 2 bases and J shed 2 bases, with 10 bases lying between them. Germline V gene lookup returns CDR1 LNHNV and CDR2 YYDKDF (reference sequence). CDR3 in DNA: TGTGCCACCAGCAGACAGGGGACGACCTACGAGCAGTACTTC. Translated, it gives CATSRQGTTYEQYF.

The genes are TRBV7-2 and TRBJ2-2; TRBD2 is a possible D gene (5 bases). This CDR3 contains 14 residues. Trimming left V 2 bases short and J 5 bases short, with 9 bases between. Germline V lookup: CDR1 SGHTA, CDR2 FQGNSA. CDR3 sequence reads: CASSLLPGTGELFF. In nucleotides, the CDR3 is TGTGCCAGCAGCTTACTTCCGGGAACCGGGGAGCTGTTTTTT.

CDR3 protein: CASSFTGQDTDTQYF. CDR3 in DNA: TGTGCCAGCAGTTTTACAGGACAAGACACAGATACGCAGTATTTT. The J gene is TRBJ2-3, the V gene TRBV12-3 or TRBV12-4; weak D call: TRBD1 (5 bases). The CDR3 is made up of 15 amino acids. The V gene lost 3 bases and the J gene lost 2 bases, with 12 bases spanning the gap.

A few counts support this clonotype. This chain joins TRBV20-1 and TRBJ2-1; possibly TRBD1 for D (5 bases). CDR1 is DFQATT and CDR2 is SNEGSKA in the germline V gene (reference sequence). The CDR3 has 13 residues. The germline V and J ends were trimmed by 3 bases and 9 bases, with 15 bases remaining between them. The DNA of the CDR3 is TGCAGTGCTAGGCGTCAGGGCCCCCCTGAGCAGTTCTTC. Translated, it gives CSARRQGPPEQFF.

The V gene is TRBV10-3, the J gene TRBJ2-1; possibly TRBD1 for D (5 bases). CDR1 is ENHRY, CDR2 SYGVKD, per germline. The V end was cut by 3 bases, the J end by 9 bases, with 15 bases between. There are 14 residues in the CDR3. In DNA, the CDR3 is TGTGCCATCAGTGACAGGGCGGCTAGAGGTGAGCAGTTCTTC. It codes for CAISDRAARGEQFF.

The chain is built from TRBV3-1 and TRBJ1-1, with D unresolved. The CDR3 runs 13 residues. The V gene's germline CDR1 is LGHDT and CDR2 YNNKEL (reference sequence). V gave up 2 bases and J gave up 4 bases, with 8 bases separating them. CDR3 nucleotide sequence: TGTGCCAGCAGCCAAACCGTGGGCACTGAAGCTTTCTTT. Translated, it gives CASSQTVGTEAFF.

A few counts support this clonotype. This rearrangement joins TRBV28 to TRBJ2-2; D is ambiguous. The CDR3 consists of 13 residues. Trimming took off 6 bases at V and 1 base at J, with 6 bases between the two ends. Germline CDR1 and CDR2: MDHEN and SYDVKM. CDR3 sequence (DNA): TGTGCCAGCAGGCGGCAGAACACCGGGGAGCTGTTTTTT. Translated: CASRRQNTGELFF. The full variable domain, rest sourced from reference TRBV28 and TRBJ2-2, is DVKVTQSSRYLVKRTGEKVFLECVQDMDHENMFWYRQDPGLGLRLIYFSYDVKMKEKGDIPEGYSVSREKKERFSLILESASTNQTSMYLCASRRQNTGELFFGEGSRLTVL.

CDR3: CSAYRTRSDTQYF. For the CDR3, the DNA is TGCAGTGCCTATCGGACTAGATCAGATACGCAGTATTTT. The chain uses TRBV20-1 and TRBJ2-3; 7 nucleotides align to TRBD2. Germline V gene data show CDR1 as DFQATT and CDR2 as SNEGSKA (reference sequence). Trimming took 6 bases from V and 4 from J; bases not matched to a gene: 7. The CDR3 contains 13 residues.

In this sample, this clonotype turned up many times. This chain connects TRBV7-9 to TRBJ1-5; weak D call: TRBD1 (5 bases). Germline lookup yields CDR1 SEHNR and CDR2 FQNEAQ (reference sequence). The ends were cut back, 3 bases at V and 3 bases at J, with 9 bases in the middle. The CDR3 has 14 amino acids. The CDR3 reads CASSFGGYNQPQHF. The CDR3 DNA sequence: TGTGCCAGCAGCTTTGGGGGGTACAATCAGCCCCAGCATTTT.